The 22 T cell receptor beta chains presented below share a single source sample, sequenced in a study of T cell responses to AZD1222 COVID-19 vaccine. Only in-frame clones appear in the TCRdb table, and some are missing; sequencing was by immunoSEQ multiplex PCR. The sample consists of some 140,000 clones, 75% to 95% of them appearing once. The specimen was peripheral blood, collected on day 0 of AZD1222 vaccination. The receptors originated from an adult in good health.

This clone was seen just once. This chain connects TRBV9 to TRBJ1-4, with 7 bases that match TRBD1. V trimming: 0 bases; J trimming: 5 bases; junction bases outside the gene matches: 13. This CDR3 has 18 residues. CDR1 and CDR2 from the germline V gene are SGDLS and YYNGEE. CDR3 sequence: CASSVGHSPGQFNEKLFF. The CDR3 nucleotides read TGTGCCAGCAGCGTAGGTCATTCTCCGGGACAGTTCAATGAAAAACTGTTTTTT.

This sequence joins TRBV19 and TRBJ1-1; D not resolved. This CDR3 region has 13 residues. The germline gives CDR1 LNHDA, CDR2 SQIVND (reference sequence). V lost 4 bases and J lost 0, with 6 bases in between. CDR3 DNA sequence: TGTGCCAGTAGTAAGAACCTGAACACTGAAGCTTTCTTT. It encodes CASSKNLNTEAFF. Together with reference TRBV19 and TRBJ1-1, the CDR3 gives the full variable domain: DGGITQSPKYLFRKEGQNVTLSCEQNLNHDAMYWYRQDPGQGLRLIYYSQIVNDFQKGDIAEGYSVSREKKESFPLTVTSAQKNPTAFYLCASSKNLNTEAFFGQGTRLTVV.

This clone has more than one count but fewer than ten. This chain joins TRBV4-2 and TRBJ2-3; no reliable D call. The CDR3 is 11 amino acids. The germline V gene encodes CDR1 LGHNA and CDR2 YNFKEQ. The V gene lost 3 bases and the J gene lost 8 bases, with 6 bases spanning the gap. DNA of the CDR3: TGTGCCAGCAGCCATTCGGGTACGCAGTATTTT. Protein sequence: CASSHSGTQYF.

V usage is TRBV18 and J usage is TRBJ1-2, with D hard to call. V gave up 3 bases and J gave up 3 bases, with 11 bases separating them. Germline values: CDR1 KGHSH, CDR2 LQKENI. CDR3 length: 14 amino acids. The CDR3 spells CASSPSWRDYGYTF. The CDR3 DNA reads TGTGCCAGCTCACCCTCATGGAGAGACTATGGCTACACCTTC.

The chain recombines TRBV19 with TRBJ2-7, with 14 bases that match TRBD2. The ends lost 8 bases at V and 8 bases at J; junction bases unmatched: 5. Germline CDR1 reads LNHDA; CDR2 reads SQIVND (reference sequence). This CDR3 comprises 13 residues. DNA of the CDR3: TGTGCCAGTTCGGGACTAGCGGGGGATCAGCAGTACTTC. Translated, it gives CASSGLAGDQQYF.

The V gene is TRBV5-4, the J gene TRBJ1-6, with TRBD1 matching 7 bases. The CDR3 length is 14 residues. V was clipped by 5 bases and J by 7 bases; unmatched bases: 6. The germline V gene has CDR1 SGHNT and CDR2 YYREEE (reference sequence). CDR3 loop: CASRDGQENSPLHF. DNA for the CDR3: TGTGCCAGCAGAGACGGACAGGAGAATTCACCCCTCCACTTT.

The chain is built from TRBV4-3 and TRBJ2-1; TRBD2 is a possible D gene (5 bases). The CDR3 runs to 17 residues. Germline-derived CDR1 and CDR2 are LGHNA and YSLEER. V lost 1 base and J 2 bases, leaving 15 bases between the germline ends. CDR3 sequence reads: CASSQGVRDGTYNEQFF. The CDR3 DNA reads TGCGCCAGCAGCCAAGGAGTGAGAGACGGGACCTACAATGAGCAGTTCTTC.

The V call is TRBV7-6, the J call TRBJ2-2; no clear D. Germline V gene sequence: CDR1 SGHVS, CDR2 FNYEAQ. The V end was cut by 5 bases, the J end by 0 bases, with 16 bases between. CDR3 length equals 17 residues. In DNA, the CDR3 is TGTGCCAGCAGCCAGAGACCCGTAAGCGCGAACACCGGGGAGCTGTTTTTT. Its translation is CASSQRPVSANTGELFF. Full variable domain (missing parts from reference TRBV7-6 and TRBJ2-2): GAGVSQSPRYKVTKRGQDVALRCDPISGHVSLYWYRQALGQGPEFLTYFNYEAQQDKSGLPNDRFSAERPEGSISTLTIQRTEQRDSAMYRCASSQRPVSANTGELFFGEGSRLTVL.

The V call is TRBV3-1 (or the pseudogene TRBV3-2), the J call TRBJ1-4, with D unresolved. V gave up 2 bases and J gave up 2 bases, with 9 bases separating them. Per the germline V gene, CDR1 is LGHDT and CDR2 is YNNKEL (reference sequence). CDR3 size: 15 residues. The CDR3 region has the DNA TGTGCCAGCAGCCAATACCTACAGACTAATGAAAAACTGTTTTTT. Translated, it gives CASSQYLQTNEKLFF.

V gene TRBV30 combines with J gene TRBJ1-1; no clear D. The CDR3 length is 14 residues. Per germline, CDR1 GTSNPN and CDR2 SVGIG (reference sequence). Trimming cost V 0 bases and J 6 bases, with 14 bases left between them. DNA for the CDR3: TGTGCCTGGAGTGTAATTTTGGGAGCAGCTGAAGCTTTCTTT. Its protein is CAWSVILGAAEAFF.

The V and J genes are TRBV11-2 and TRBJ1-5; D uncertain. V was cut by 4 bases and J by 7 bases, with 11 bases left in between. The CDR3 is made up of 13 amino acids. Germline V gene sequence: CDR1 SGHAT, CDR2 FQNNGV. This CDR3 reads CASSSYSLQPQHF. For the CDR3, the DNA is TGTGCCAGCAGCTCGTACAGTTTGCAGCCCCAGCATTTT.

The gene calls are TRBV3-1 (or the pseudogene TRBV3-2) and TRBJ2-3; D may be TRBD2 (6 bases). V lost 1 base and J lost 0, with 20 bases in between. The CDR3 spans 19 residues. Germline V gives CDR1 LGHDT, CDR2 YNNKEL (reference sequence). The CDR3 sequence: CASSQVAGRGGSSTDTQYF. DNA of the CDR3: TGTGCCAGCAGCCAAGTAGCCGGGAGAGGAGGGTCGAGCACAGATACGCAGTATTTT.

The chain recombines TRBV6-6 with TRBJ2-1, with 10 bases that match TRBD2. J was trimmed by 8 bases and V by 6 bases; bases with no gene match: 10. Germline values: CDR1 MNHNY, CDR2 SVGAGI (reference sequence). This CDR3 contains 15 residues. CDR3 DNA sequence: TGTGCCAGCAGCCTCCGGGGTGGGACTAGCGATGAGCAGTTCTTC. Its translation is CASSLRGGTSDEQFF.

This clone was seen a single time. The chain couples TRBV10-1 to TRBJ2-2, with D perhaps matching TRBD1 or TRBD2 (6 bases each). The V and J ends lost 8 bases and 7 bases respectively, with 14 bases between them. CDR1 is WNHNN and CDR2 is SYGVQD in the germline V gene (reference sequence). CDR3 length equals 13 residues. The CDR3 nucleotides read TGCGCCAGCGGGGGGCTAAGTAACGGGGAGCTGTTTTTT. Its protein product is CASGGLSNGELFF.

The chain couples TRBV28 to TRBJ2-7, with D unresolved. In germline, CDR1 is MDHEN, CDR2 SYDVKM. With 10 bases removed from V and 6 bases from J, the gap between germline ends came to 13 bases. The CDR3 spans 11 residues. The CDR3 coding sequence is TGTGCCACCAAGCAGAGGAGCGAGCAGTACTTC. Protein: CATKQRSEQYF. The variable domain in full, completed from reference TRBV28 and TRBJ2-7, reads DVKVTQSSRYLVKRTGEKVFLECVQDMDHENMFWYRQDPGLGLRLIYFSYDVKMKEKGDIPEGYSVSREKKERFSLILESASTNQTSMYLCATKQRSEQYFGPGTRLTVT.

The genes are TRBV5-6 and TRBJ1-6; D is undetermined. Germline CDR1 reads SGHDT; CDR2 reads YYEEEE. The V and J ends lost 0 bases and 6 bases respectively, with 7 bases between them. The CDR3 is made up of 14 amino acids. The CDR3 is CASSLGQSNSPLHF. CDR3 nucleotide sequence: TGTGCCAGCAGCTTGGGGCAGTCTAATTCACCCCTCCACTTT.

The V gene is TRBV19, the J gene TRBJ1-6, with 7 bases identical to TRBD1. Germline V gene sequence: CDR1 LNHDA, CDR2 SQIVND (reference sequence). The CDR3 runs 14 residues. Trimming cost V 7 bases and J 10 bases; bases outside gene matches: 10. CDR3 sequence: CASTRGQPESPLHF. DNA for the CDR3: TGTGCCAGTACCCGGGGACAGCCGGAGTCACCCCTCCACTTT.

This chain joins TRBV11-2 and TRBJ2-2, with TRBD2 identical over 8 bases. This CDR3 has 16 amino acids. CDR1 is SGHAT, CDR2 FQNNGV, per germline. After removal of 5 bases from V and 0 bases from J, the junction contained 5 bases not matched to a gene. For the CDR3, the DNA is TGTGCCAGCAGCCCCTTAGCGGGGACGAACACCGGGGAGCTGTTTTTT. This encodes CASSPLAGTNTGELFF.

The chain joins TRBV20-1 to TRBJ2-7; the match to TRBD1 covers 8 bases. Germline V gene sequence: CDR1 DFQATT, CDR2 SNEGSKA (reference sequence). V gave up 3 bases and J gave up 7 bases; unmatched junction bases: 11. The CDR3 sequence is 14 residues long. CDR3 in amino acids: CSASHQGARGEQYF. The CDR3, as DNA: TGCAGTGCTAGTCATCAGGGGGCTCGAGGGGAGCAGTACTTC.

V and J are TRBV3-1 (or the pseudogene TRBV3-2) and TRBJ1-5; D is unresolved. Germline-derived CDR1 and CDR2 are LGHDT and YNNKEL (reference sequence). This CDR3 has 14 residues. V was clipped by 3 bases and J by 2 bases, with 8 bases between them. The chain's CDR3 is CASSQGSGNQPQHF. The CDR3, as DNA: TGTGCCAGCAGCCAGGGTTCGGGCAATCAGCCCCAGCATTTT.

This chain links TRBV2 with TRBJ2-7, with D possibly matching TRBD2 (6 bases). CDR3 length: 14 amino acids. Trimming took off 0 bases at V and 2 bases at J, with 8 bases between the two ends. Germline CDR1 SNHLY, CDR2 FYNNEI. The CDR3 region is CASSEAGTAYEQYF. The CDR3 DNA follows: TGTGCCAGCAGTGAAGCGGGGACTGCCTACGAGCAGTACTTC. Full variable domain (rest looked up from reference TRBV2 and TRBJ2-7): EPEVTQTPSHQVTQMGQEVILRCVPISNHLYFYWYRQILGQKVEFLVSFYNNEISEKSEIFDDQFSVERPDGSNFTLKIRSTKLEDSAMYFCASSEAGTAYEQYFGPGTRLTVT.

V is TRBV9 and J is TRBJ1-1; no firm D call. Trimming took off 3 bases at V and 11 bases at J, with 20 bases between the two ends. Germline V gene sequence: CDR1 SGDLS, CDR2 YYNGEE. This CDR3 has 14 amino acids. The CDR3 DNA follows: TGTGCCAGCAGCGCCACGACATCCCCAACGGCGGCTTTCTTT. Residues: CASSATTSPTAAFF.